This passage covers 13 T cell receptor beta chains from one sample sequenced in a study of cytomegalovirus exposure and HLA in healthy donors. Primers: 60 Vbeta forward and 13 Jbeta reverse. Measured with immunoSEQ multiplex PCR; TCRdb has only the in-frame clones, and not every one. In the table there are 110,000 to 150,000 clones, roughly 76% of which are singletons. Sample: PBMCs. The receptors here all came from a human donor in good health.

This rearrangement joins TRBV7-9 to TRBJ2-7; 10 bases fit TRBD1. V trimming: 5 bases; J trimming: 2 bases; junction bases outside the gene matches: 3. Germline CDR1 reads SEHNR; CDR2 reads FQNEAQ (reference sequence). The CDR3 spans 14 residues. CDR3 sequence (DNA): TGTGCCAGCAGCCTCGGGACAGGGGCCTACGAGCAGTACTTC. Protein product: CASSLGTGAYEQYF.

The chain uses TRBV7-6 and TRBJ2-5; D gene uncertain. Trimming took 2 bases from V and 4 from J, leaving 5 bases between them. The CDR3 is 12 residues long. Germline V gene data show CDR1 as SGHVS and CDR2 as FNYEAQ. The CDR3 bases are TGTGCCAGCAGCTTAAACTCAGAGACCCAGTACTTC. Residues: CASSLNSETQYF.

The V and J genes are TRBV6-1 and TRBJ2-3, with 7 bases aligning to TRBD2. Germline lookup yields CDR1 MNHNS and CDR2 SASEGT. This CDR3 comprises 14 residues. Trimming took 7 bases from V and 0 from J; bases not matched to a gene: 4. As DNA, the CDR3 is TGTGCCAGCAAGATGCGGGGGAGCACAGATACGCAGTATTTT. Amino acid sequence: CASKMRGSTDTQYF.

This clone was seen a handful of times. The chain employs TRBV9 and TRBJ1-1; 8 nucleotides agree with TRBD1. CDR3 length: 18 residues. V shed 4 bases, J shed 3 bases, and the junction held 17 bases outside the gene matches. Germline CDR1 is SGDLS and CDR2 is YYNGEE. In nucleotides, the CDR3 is TGTGCCAGCAGCTCTCGCCTCAGGAGCGAGACAGGGGACACTGAAGCTTTCTTT. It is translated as CASSSRLRSETGDTEAFF.

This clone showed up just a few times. The DNA of the CDR3 is TGTGCCAGTAGTATGGACAGGGTTGAAGCTTTCTTT. Its protein product is CASSMDRVEAFF. V gene TRBV19 combines with J gene TRBJ1-1; 8 nucleotides agree with TRBD1. The CDR3 length is 12 residues. CDR1 and CDR2 from the germline V gene are LNHDA and SQIVND (reference sequence). With 3 bases clipped from V and 7 bases from J, the junction kept 1 base outside the gene matches.

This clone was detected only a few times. The CDR3 DNA sequence: TGTGCCTGGAGTGTAGGTAGCGGGGTTTCGTATGAGCAGTTCTTC. Amino acid sequence: CAWSVGSGVSYEQFF. The chain links TRBV30 to TRBJ2-1; TRBD2 aligns across 8 bases. Germline trimming cut 0 bases from V and 8 bases from J; bases unmatched to any gene: 9. Per germline, CDR1 GTSNPN and CDR2 SVGIG (reference sequence). CDR3 size: 15 residues.

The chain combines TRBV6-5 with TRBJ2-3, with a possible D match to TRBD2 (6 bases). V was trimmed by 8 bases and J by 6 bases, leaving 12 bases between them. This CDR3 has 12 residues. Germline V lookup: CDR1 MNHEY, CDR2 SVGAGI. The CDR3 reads CASSRSGDTQYF. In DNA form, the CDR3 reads TGTGCCAGCTCGCGCAGCGGGGATACGCAGTATTTT.

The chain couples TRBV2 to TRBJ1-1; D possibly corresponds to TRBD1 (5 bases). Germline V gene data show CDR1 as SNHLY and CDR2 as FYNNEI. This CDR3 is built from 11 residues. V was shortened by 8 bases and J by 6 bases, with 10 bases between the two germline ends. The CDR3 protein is CASRVGAEAFF. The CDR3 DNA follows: TGTGCCAGCCGGGTAGGGGCTGAAGCTTTCTTT.

The chain's CDR3 is CASSVDGTSPDTQYF. The CDR3 region has the DNA TGTGCCAGCAGCGTAGACGGGACTAGTCCTGATACGCAGTATTTT. This chain links TRBV9 with TRBJ2-3; 8 positions agree with TRBD2. This CDR3 is built from 15 residues. Per germline, CDR1 SGDLS and CDR2 YYNGEE. V dropped 0 bases and J dropped 6; count of bases not matched to a gene: 6.

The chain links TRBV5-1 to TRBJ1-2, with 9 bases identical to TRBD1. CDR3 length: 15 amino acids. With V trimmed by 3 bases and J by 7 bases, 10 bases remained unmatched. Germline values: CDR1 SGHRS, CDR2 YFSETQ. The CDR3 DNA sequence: TGCGCCAGCAGCTCACCGGGACAGGGTTCTCTTGGCTACACCTTC. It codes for CASSSPGQGSLGYTF.

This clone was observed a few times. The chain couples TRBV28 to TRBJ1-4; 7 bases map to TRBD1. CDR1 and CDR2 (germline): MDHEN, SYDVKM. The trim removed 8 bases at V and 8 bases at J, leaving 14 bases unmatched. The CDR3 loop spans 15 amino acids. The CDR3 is CASALGGGADEKLFF. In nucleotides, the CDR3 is TGTGCCAGCGCCCTCGGAGGGGGCGCCGACGAAAAACTGTTTTTT.

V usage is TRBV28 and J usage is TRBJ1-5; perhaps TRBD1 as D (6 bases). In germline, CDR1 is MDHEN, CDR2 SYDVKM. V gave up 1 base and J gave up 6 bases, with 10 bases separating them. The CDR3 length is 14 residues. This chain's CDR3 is CASSLSGQGQPQHF. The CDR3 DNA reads TGTGCCAGCAGTTTATCGGGACAAGGTCAGCCCCAGCATTTT.

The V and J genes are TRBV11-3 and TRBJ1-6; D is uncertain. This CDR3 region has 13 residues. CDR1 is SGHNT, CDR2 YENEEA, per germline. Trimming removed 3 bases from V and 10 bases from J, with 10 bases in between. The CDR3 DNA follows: TGTGCCAGCAGCTTCGAAAGAGAATCACCCCTCCACTTT. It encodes CASSFERESPLHF. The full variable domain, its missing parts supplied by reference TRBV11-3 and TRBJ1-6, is EAGVVQSPRYKIIEKKQPVAFWCNPISGHNTLYWYLQNLGQGPELLIRYENEEAVDDSQLPKDRFSAERLKGVDSTLKIQPAELGDSAVYLCASSFERESPLHFGNGTRLTVT.